This TCR beta chain was captured in a study of OX40 agonist ivuxolimab in advanced cancers. About the study: Age averaged roughly 60 years (range about 23 to 85), and approximately 80% were male. Two cutaneous melanoma patients and one hepatocellular carcinoma patient, three in all, had partial responses.

The method was immunoSEQ multiplex PCR; TCRdb's version includes in-frame clones alone and lacks a portion of them. The profile shows over 50,000 clones, about 82% of them singletons. Autoimmune disease history or systemic immunosuppression was exclusionary. The CDR3 contains 14 residues. The clonotype originates from an adult with an advanced solid tumor such as melanoma, head and neck, liver or kidney cancer. The chain joins TRBV21-1 to TRBJ1-4. TRBV21-1 is noted as a pseudogene. The material sequenced was CD4+ or CD8+ T cells sorted from blood, taken in a trial of the OX40 agonist ivuxolimab. This CDR3 is CASSKGNMGQKLFF. Here the CDR3 DNA reads TGTGCCAGCAGCAAGGGAAATATGGGCCAGAAACTGTTTTTT.